Listed below are T cell receptor beta chains from one sample, sequenced in a study of Ad26.COV2.S vaccination and SARS-CoV-2 variants. Data came from immunoSEQ multiplex PCR; TCRdb stores just in-frame clones and leaves some out. The data contain about 410,000 clones, around 89% of them seen just once; the ten biggest clones take up under 2%. Sequences were derived from peripheral blood, sampled in a trial of Ad26.COV2.S vaccine versus placebo. These receptors all come from a person aged 18 to 59 who received the Ad26.COV2.S COVID-19 vaccine or a placebo. Both conserved end residues are part of each CDR3. D genes are given only for firm matches. Part of the rows lack a size; the others show once, few, many or a class for expanded clones.

TRBJ2-1	NA	TRBV9	NA	CASSTRGLGEQFF	TGTGCCAGCAGCACCCGGGGGCTAGGGGAGCAGTTCTTC
TRBJ1-1	NA	TRBV10-3	NA	CAIMAGLNTEAFF	TGTGCCATCATGGCGGGGCTGAACACTGAAGCTTTCTTT
TRBJ2-1	NA	TRBV14	NA	CASSQGRMGQFF	TGTGCCAGCAGCCAGGGCAGGATGGGGCAGTTCTTC
TRBJ1-4	NA	TRBV4-2	once	CASSRGGGDYEKLFF	TGTGCCAGCAGCCGTGGTGGGGGGGACTATGAAAAACTGTTTTTT
TRBJ2-3	TRBD2	TRBV7-2	NA	CASSLFSGKDTQYF	TGTGCCAGCAGCCTCTTTAGCGGGAAAGATACGCAGTATTTT
TRBJ2-2	TRBD1	TRBV5-4	NA	CASSRGQGRDTGELFF	TGTGCCAGCAGCAGGGGACAGGGGAGGGACACCGGGGAGCTGTTTTTT
TRBJ1-2	TRBD1	TRBV7-2	NA	CASSSTGVYYGYTF	TGTGCCAGCAGCTCTACAGGGGTATACTATGGCTACACCTTC
TRBJ2-3	TRBD2	TRBV4-3	NA	CASSQGTRGTQYF	TGCGCCAGCAGCCAAGGGACTAGGGGTACGCAGTATTTT
TRBJ1-1	NA	TRBV12-3/TRBV12-4	few	CASSPQGGTEAFF	TGTGCCAGCAGTCCCCAAGGGGGCACTGAAGCTTTCTTT
TRBJ2-1	TRBD2	TRBV24-1	NA	CATSDQGQGLAGYNEQFF	TGTGCCACCAGTGATCAGGGACAGGGACTAGCGGGGTACAATGAGCAGTTCTTC
TRBJ2-1	TRBD2	TRBV7-3	once	CASSLMSGGPHEQFF	TGTGCCAGCAGCTTAATGTCGGGAGGGCCCCATGAGCAGTTCTTC
TRBJ2-1	NA	TRBV11-2	NA	CASSLVISGNNEQFF	TGTGCCAGCAGCTTAGTCATTAGCGGAAACAATGAGCAGTTCTTC
TRBJ2-1	NA	TRBV6-6	NA	CASSYSRGSYNEQFF	TGTGCCAGCAGTTACTCGAGGGGGTCCTACAATGAGCAGTTCTTC
TRBJ1-3	NA	TRBV6-5	NA	CASSADRSSGNTIYF	TGTGCCAGCAGCGCAGACAGGTCCTCTGGAAACACCATATATTTT
TRBJ2-3	NA	TRBV12-3/TRBV12-4	once	CASSSRYPDTQYF	TGTGCCAGCTCATCCCGGTACCCAGATACGCAGTATTTT
TRBJ1-4	NA	TRBV4-2	NA	CASSQQRATNEKLFF	TGTGCCAGCAGCCAACAGAGAGCAACTAATGAAAAACTGTTTTTT
TRBJ1-1	NA	TRBV6-5	NA	CASSRYVQGGTEAFF	TGTGCCAGCAGCCGATACGTACAGGGAGGCACTGAAGCTTTCTTT
TRBJ2-5	TRBD2	TRBV15	once	CATSRDGTSAQETQYF	TGTGCCACCAGCAGAGATGGGACTAGCGCCCAAGAGACCCAGTACTTC